Below are 14 T cell receptor beta chains sequenced from a single sample in a study of shared clonotypes between healthy human individuals. Some clones are missing from TCRdb's copy, which holds only in-frame ones; the method was immunoSEQ multiplex PCR. The sample carries about 1.4 million clones, 96% recorded once. Specimen: naive CD4+ T cells sorted from blood. Sample subset: CD45RA+ positively selected. The receptors shown here come from a young man in good health.

This chain connects TRBV7-8 to TRBJ2-1; TRBD1 is a possible D gene (6 bases). CDR3 length: 18 amino acids. V lost 8 bases and J lost 4, with 27 bases in between. Germline CDR1 is SGHVS and CDR2 is FQNEAQ. CDR3 sequence reads: CASRLTPPLGQNYNEQFF. The DNA for the CDR3 is TGTGCCAGCCGGCTGACCCCCCCCCTTGGACAGAATTACAATGAGCAGTTCTTC.

The genes are TRBV5-1 and TRBJ2-7, with 9 bases aligning to TRBD2. Germline trimming cut 0 bases from V and 4 bases from J; bases unmatched to any gene: 8. CDR1 and CDR2 (germline): SGHRS, YFSETQ. This CDR3 has 16 amino acids. The CDR3 protein is CASSLEMAGGPYEQYF. CDR3 nucleotides: TGCGCCAGCAGCTTGGAAATGGCGGGAGGGCCATACGAGCAGTACTTC.

The sample holds one count of this clone. V is TRBV27 and J is TRBJ1-1, with D unresolved. V gave up 2 bases and J gave up 5 bases, with 12 bases separating them. Germline V gives CDR1 MNHEY, CDR2 SMNVEV (reference sequence). CDR3 length equals 14 residues. The CDR3 DNA is TGTGCCAGCAGTTTACGTCGGGGTACGACTGAAGCTTTCTTT. Its translation: CASSLRRGTTEAFF.

The V and J genes are TRBV7-6 and TRBJ2-1, with D maybe TRBD1 (6 bases). The V end lost 3 bases, the J end lost 2 bases, and 11 bases lay between the germline ends. The germline V gene has CDR1 SGHVS and CDR2 FNYEAQ. There are 15 residues in the CDR3. CDR3 loop: CASSFGKGAYNEQFF. CDR3 coding DNA: TGTGCCAGCAGCTTTGGAAAGGGGGCCTACAATGAGCAGTTCTTC. The full variable domain, rest sourced from reference TRBV7-6 and TRBJ2-1, is GAGVSQSPRYKVTKRGQDVALRCDPISGHVSLYWYRQALGQGPEFLTYFNYEAQQDKSGLPNDRFSAERPEGSISTLTIQRTEQRDSAMYRCASSFGKGAYNEQFFGPGTRLTVL.

The CDR3 loop is CASSYYGGDQPQHF. For the CDR3, the DNA is TGTGCCAGCTCGTATTACGGGGGCGATCAGCCCCAGCATTTT. The rearrangement uses TRBV18 and TRBJ1-5; possibly TRBD1 for D (6 bases). V lost 6 bases and J lost 5, with 14 bases in between. This CDR3 has 14 amino acids. Germline V lookup: CDR1 KGHSH, CDR2 LQKENI. The whole variable domain, remainder taken from reference TRBV18 and TRBJ1-5, is NAGVMQNPRHLVRRRGQEARLRCSPMKGHSHVYWYRQLPEEGLKFMVYLQKENIIDESGMPKERFSAEFPKEGPSILRIQQVVRGDSAAYFCASSYYGGDQPQHFGDGTRLSIL.

The rearrangement uses TRBV19 and TRBJ2-3, with 8 bases matching TRBD1. CDR3 length equals 16 residues. Germline-derived CDR1 and CDR2 are LNHDA and SQIVND (reference sequence). The V gene end was trimmed by 5 bases and the J gene end by 5 bases; junction bases not matched to a gene: 12. The CDR3 reads CASSSAGTGAVDTQYF. The CDR3 DNA reads TGTGCCAGTAGTTCAGCCGGGACAGGCGCCGTAGATACGCAGTATTTT.

This sequence joins TRBV5-1 and TRBJ2-5; possibly TRBD1 or TRBD2 for D (5 bases each). Germline-derived CDR1 and CDR2 are SGHRS and YFSETQ. The CDR3 sequence is 14 residues long. Trimming took 0 bases from V and 5 from J, leaving 11 bases between them. CDR3 bases: TGCGCCAGCAGCTTGGGAGGGGCTTGGGAGACCCAGTACTTC. This codes for CASSLGGAWETQYF.

The chain links TRBV7-3 to TRBJ2-7; D remains ambiguous. The CDR3 extends over 14 amino acids. The germline CDR1 and CDR2 sequences are SGHTA and FQGTGA. Trimming removed 2 bases from V and 8 bases from J, with 16 bases in between. This CDR3 is CASSLDRAAVKQYF. The CDR3 coding sequence is TGTGCCAGCAGCTTAGACCGGGCAGCTGTAAAGCAGTACTTC.

The chain combines TRBV19 with TRBJ2-7; TRBD2 aligns across 8 bases. Germline CDR1 and CDR2: LNHDA and SQIVND (reference sequence). V was clipped by 1 base and J by 5 bases; unmatched bases: 1. The CDR3 covers 13 residues. This chain's CDR3 is CASSIARGDEQYF. The DNA of the CDR3 is TGTGCCAGTAGTATAGCGCGGGGGGACGAGCAGTACTTC.

V is TRBV6-5 and J is TRBJ1-5; 9 bases line up with TRBD1. Germline V gene sequence: CDR1 MNHEY, CDR2 SVGAGI. The CDR3 loop spans 15 amino acids. Trimming took 5 bases from V and 5 from J; bases not matched to a gene: 7. The CDR3 sequence: CASSNTGTGYQPQHF. The DNA of the CDR3 is TGTGCCAGCAGTAATACCGGGACAGGGTATCAGCCCCAGCATTTT.

The chain carries TRBV7-9 and TRBJ2-1; 9 nucleotides match TRBD2. This CDR3 is 16 amino acids long. In germline, CDR1 is SEHNR, CDR2 FQNEAQ (reference sequence). The J segment lost 5 bases and the V segment lost 5 bases, leaving 10 bases of the junction unmatched. The CDR3 loop reads CASSASPGLADNEQFF. CDR3 coding DNA: TGTGCCAGCAGCGCTAGTCCGGGACTAGCAGACAATGAGCAGTTCTTC.

The CDR3 bases are TGTGCCAGCAGTCCGGGACAGGGTGATTGGAACTATCAGCCCCAGCATTTT. Amino acid sequence: CASSPGQGDWNYQPQHF. The rearrangement links TRBV7-9 to TRBJ1-5, with 9 positions matching TRBD1. Per the germline V gene, CDR1 is SEHNR and CDR2 is FQNEAQ (reference sequence). The length of the CDR3 is 17 residues. After removal of 6 bases from V and 5 bases from J, the junction contained 14 bases not matched to a gene.

The V and J genes are TRBV6-6 and TRBJ1-2; D uncertain. Between the trimmed V and J ends, which lost 4 bases and 8 bases, there was a span of 20 bases. The V gene's germline CDR1 is MNHNY and CDR2 SVGAGI (reference sequence). This CDR3 contains 15 residues. The CDR3: CASSFSPEEIWGYTF. The DNA for the CDR3 is TGTGCCAGCAGTTTTTCCCCCGAGGAAATCTGGGGCTACACCTTC.

The genes are TRBV18 and TRBJ2-7; TRBD1 agrees at 12 bases. V lost 3 bases, J lost 4 bases, and 4 bases stayed unmatched. The germline CDR1 and CDR2 sequences are KGHSH and LQKENI. This CDR3 is built from 15 residues. In DNA, the CDR3 is TGTGCCAGCTCACCCGGGGACAGGGGGCTTTACGAGCAGTACTTC. Amino acids: CASSPGDRGLYEQYF.